Described below is a single TCR beta chain sequence and its context. Antigen specificity is unknown. The authors' processing: ImmunoSEQ sequences covered only the junction and lacked quality scores; filtering therefore differed. Clones were sequenced by immunoSEQ multiplex PCR, and TCRdb holds only the in-frame ones, with some missing. From that table come the V and J calls and clone size; the DNA was used to work out D and trimming. The table shows over 800,000 clones, with roughly 92% occurring only once. The sample belongs to a study of shared clonotypes between healthy human individuals. Positively selected for CCR7, the CD45RO-negative cells used as naive CD8 cells excluded terminally differentiated effector memory CD45RA+ cells. J gave up 4 bases and V 5 bases, and 4 bases lay outside the gene matches. Germline CDR1 and CDR2: SGHTA and FQGTGA. This CDR3 is 15 amino acids long. Broader study findings: Between a few donors, naive CD4 clonotypes were shared at a level of about 5%.

Sequenced material: naive CD8+ T cells sorted from blood. This chain connects TRBV7-3 to TRBJ2-1; 11 nucleotides agree with TRBD2. This sequence originates from a young man in good health. The CDR3 bases are TGTGCCAGCAGCGACGGGACTAGCGGTTACAATGAGCAGTTCTTC. Protein: CASSDGTSGYNEQFF.